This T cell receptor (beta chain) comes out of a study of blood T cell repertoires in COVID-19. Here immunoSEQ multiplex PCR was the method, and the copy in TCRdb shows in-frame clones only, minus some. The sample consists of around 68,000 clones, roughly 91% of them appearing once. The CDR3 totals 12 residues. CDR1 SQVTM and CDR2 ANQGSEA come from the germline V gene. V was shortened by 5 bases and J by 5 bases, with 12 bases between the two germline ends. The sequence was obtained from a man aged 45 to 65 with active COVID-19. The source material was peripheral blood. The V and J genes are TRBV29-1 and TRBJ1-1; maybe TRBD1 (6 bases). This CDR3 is CSVSQGWTEAFF. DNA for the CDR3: TGCAGCGTTTCTCAGGGGTGGACTGAAGCTTTCTTT.